This T cell receptor (beta chain) stems from a study of beta chain features in type 1 diabetes (dated by TCRdb to the late 2010s). Regarding the research as a whole: Mean age, gender distribution, total cell number and subset yield were not different between patients and healthy donors. Regulatory and stem cell-like memory subsets were obtained from only 8 patients and roughly 8 healthy donors, while naive and central memory subsets were obtained from all 28 donors. A total of 107,917,701 sorted cells were examined across all samples, and the number of cells per subset was strongly correlated with RNA yield. The study compared TCRB repertoires of sorted circulating CD4+ T cell subsets between recently diagnosed type 1 diabetes patients and matched healthy donors.

There are many counts of this clone. There is no known antigen for this receptor. It has no much larger one-base neighbor in the sample; base qualities were not kept. A single peripheral blood draw of approximately 110 mL on average was collected from each donor into heparinised tubes. Naive, central memory, regulatory and stem cell-like memory CD4+ T cells were sorted on a BD FACSAria II using a panel including CD45RO, CCR7, CD25, CD127, CD95 and CD27. A purity above 95% was achieved for all sorted populations. PBMCs were separated immediately by Lymphoprep density gradient centrifugation and were stained directly, without being cultured. So that batch effects would be minimized, each experiment stained and sorted samples in pairs, pairing one healthy donor with one patient. What the authors observed across the whole study: A moderate but significant shortening of TCRB CDR3 length was observed in type 1 diabetes patients in all four CD4+ subsets. The naive, central memory and regulatory TCRB repertoires appeared to resemble one another more closely among patients than among healthy donors. Sequencing cDNA rather than genomic DNA could over-represent highly expressing activated cells, although activation and CD3 levels did not differ between groups. Fewer insertions and more nucleotide deletions at VDJ recombination sites were observed in patients with type 1 diabetes, implying thymic rearrangement abnormalities. Because small numbers of individuals were included in the HLA sub-analyses, any influence of HLA type on TCRB rearrangement was left unresolved. Shorter templates might be favored by PCR, yet because patient and control samples were amplified and corrected together, any such skew would affect both groups equally.

From a lookup of the germline V gene, CDR1 and CDR2 are SGHDT and YYEEEE. The CDR3 goes from the cysteine to the phenylalanine over 16 residues. Only CDR3 DNA is held: 48 bases, read in frame from base 1. The junction shows trimming of 5 bases on V and 0 bases on J, and the gene matches do not reach 8 bases of it. All of the isolated RNA was reverse transcribed with the High Capacity cDNA Reverse Transcription Kit, so expressed TCRB transcripts were sequenced. Naive, central memory and regulatory T cell samples underwent deep immunoSEQ sequencing, averaging roughly 3.3 million total reads per sample. After sorted cells were lysed in RLT buffer, RNA was extracted with DNase-treated RNeasy Micro or Mini kits, with the choice depending on cell number. Each cell subset was processed on its own to prevent cross-contamination, while patient and healthy donor samples were processed together. Using the immunoSEQ multiplex PCR, TCRB sequences were amplified from cDNA into 87-bp fragments spanning the CDR3 region. The amplicons were sequenced using the Illumina HiSeq platform. As for the authors' bioinformatics: PCR bias was computationally corrected using synthetic template baselines, reads within Hamming distance 2 were collapsed, and singletons that could not be merged were discarded. Reads were aligned against IMGT so that V, D and J genes, CDR3 length and insertions or deletions at six rearrangement sites could be assigned. Clonotype counts were normalized to sorted cell number within each subset before computing true diversity and Gini coefficients with the tcR R package. Repertoire sharing was quantified using the overlap coefficient calculated on TCRB nucleotide sequences. Out-of-frame TCRB sequences from naive cells were analyzed to stand in for the pre-selection repertoire. TCRdb mirrors the immuneACCESS table, restricted to in-frame sequences. Some clones are absent from its copies; in checked studies, under half trace to an unresolved V gene, and the reason for the others is unknown. That table furnishes V, J and clone size, whereas the DNA furnished D and trimming. Counted in this sample were more than 120,000 clones; more than 9% of them appeared once. Of the sample, roughly 1.3% is held by the ten largest clones.

What was sequenced was naive CD4+ T cells from blood. The cell subset or site label for this specimen denotes: true naive CD4+ T cells. This clonotype was sampled from a man aged 18 to 29 in good health. This receptor chain uses TRBV5-6 and TRBJ2-1; TRBD1 fits 7 bases in the junction. The DNA sequence is TGTGCCAGCAGTTATCTCCGGGACAGCTCCTACAATGAGCAGTTCTTC. Its translation is CASSYLRDSSYNEQFF. When the CDR3 is completed using the reference TRBV5-6 and TRBJ2-1 genes on either side, the full variable domain is DAGVTQSPTHLIKTRGQQVTLRCSPKSGHDTVSWYQQALGQGPQFIFQYYEEEERQRGNFPDRFSGHQFPNYSSELNVNALLLGDSALYLCASSYLRDSSYNEQFFGPGTRLTVL.